Listed below are T cell receptor beta chains from one sample, sequenced in a study of cytomegalovirus exposure and HLA in healthy donors. Data came from immunoSEQ multiplex PCR; TCRdb stores just in-frame clones and leaves some out. Of a few hundred thousand clones in the sample, nearly 80% were seen once. The source material was PBMCs. The receptor set was obtained from a man aged 18 to 29 in good health and CMV-seronegative. Each CDR3 is given with its conserved first and last residue.

>TRBV4-2|TRBJ1-6
CASSQDGTGTNSPLHF
>TRBV7-8|TRBJ1-5
CASRLQGINQPQHF
>TRBV7-8|TRBJ2-5
CASSRTSGGAVETQYF
>TRBV5-6|TRBJ1-2
CASSFWSTVEGYTF
>TRBV15|TRBJ2-7
CATSRVGQSSYEQYF
>TRBV29-1|TRBJ1-2
CSVENSHLYGYTF
>TRBV25-1|TRBJ2-6
CASSDGHLSGANVLTF
>TRBV4-2|TRBJ2-3
CASRQAQGEADTQYF
>TRBV30|TRBJ1-1
CAWRRAPLNTEAFF
>TRBV6-5|TRBJ1-1
CASSYSQQGPGTEAFF
>TRBV30|TRBJ1-6
CAWSGQGGPPLHF
>TRBV5-6|-
CASSGAGTGNYEQYF
>TRBV6-5|TRBJ1-4
CASSYSSPRSGEKLFF
>TRBV5-5|TRBJ1-6
CASSPQTGDNSPLHF
>TRBV2|TRBJ2-2
CASGRALLGELFF
>TRBV7-9|TRBJ2-1
CASSPGGGGFF
>TRBV5-1|TRBJ2-1
CASSKLAGNEQFF
>TRBV6-5|TRBJ2-1
CASSYRLAGEDNEQFF
>TRBV9|TRBJ2-5
CASSVQREETQYF
>TRBV7-9|TRBJ1-5
CASGTGGNQPQHF
>TRBV10-1|TRBJ2-2
CASSGTRVRDTGELFF
>TRBV5-1|TRBJ2-7
CASSPRTSYEQYF
>TRBV28|TRBJ2-3
CASSPPLAGEGDTQYF
>TRBV27|TRBJ2-7
CASSLRWDRGSSEQYF
>TRBV9|TRBJ1-1
CASSGDRDLTEAFF
>TRBV5-4|TRBJ1-1
CASSLGRDRGRF
>TRBV10-3|TRBJ1-1
CAISGQANTEAFF
>TRBV29-1|TRBJ1-1
CSVPLGNTEAFF
>TRBV2|TRBJ1-2
CASSEDRAVYGYTF
>TRBV2|TRBJ2-7
CASSEDSAARRETTYEQYF
>TRBV5-1|TRBJ1-1
CASSLGESTEAFF
>TRBV30|TRBJ1-2
CAWSTDSYGYTF
>TRBV28|TRBJ1-5
CASSHGTVDSNQPQHF
>TRBV6-5|TRBJ1-1
CASSLQGTNTEAFF
>TRBV6-1|TRBJ1-1
CASSVQVHEAFF
>TRBV7-9|TRBJ2-2
CASSDPGTSGGFDTGELFF
>TRBV7-9|TRBJ2-3
CASSSPKVGDTQYF
>TRBV5-1|TRBJ1-1
CVSSSGPRQANTEAFF
>TRBV5-1|TRBJ2-3
CASSLAPGLAGGYTDTQYF
>TRBV19|TRBJ1-5
CASSISLGAPPQHF
>TRBV5-1|TRBJ2-3
CASSQNLAGGTDTQYF
>TRBV6-5|TRBJ2-7
CASSLTSGRVEQYF
>TRBV10-3|TRBJ1-5
CAIKAATGNQPQHF
>TRBV5-4|TRBJ1-2
CASSPGDGYGYTF
>TRBV11-3|TRBJ2-3
CASSLLESDTQYF
>TRBV7-6|TRBJ1-1
CASSRDRSNTEAFF
>TRBV5-4|TRBJ2-3
CASSSRTSGADTQYF
>TRBV28|TRBJ1-2
CASSQGGQGATNYGYTF
>TRBV19|TRBJ2-1
CASSTGITYNEQFF
>TRBV19|TRBJ1-1
CASSIDPRVNTEAFF
>TRBV29-1|TRBJ2-1
CSVEFRQGYNEQFF
>TRBV11-3|-
CASSKTFDEQFF
>TRBV18|TRBJ1-1
CASSPPPAGNTEAFF
>TRBV25-1|TRBJ2-4
CASSVTGFGNIQYF